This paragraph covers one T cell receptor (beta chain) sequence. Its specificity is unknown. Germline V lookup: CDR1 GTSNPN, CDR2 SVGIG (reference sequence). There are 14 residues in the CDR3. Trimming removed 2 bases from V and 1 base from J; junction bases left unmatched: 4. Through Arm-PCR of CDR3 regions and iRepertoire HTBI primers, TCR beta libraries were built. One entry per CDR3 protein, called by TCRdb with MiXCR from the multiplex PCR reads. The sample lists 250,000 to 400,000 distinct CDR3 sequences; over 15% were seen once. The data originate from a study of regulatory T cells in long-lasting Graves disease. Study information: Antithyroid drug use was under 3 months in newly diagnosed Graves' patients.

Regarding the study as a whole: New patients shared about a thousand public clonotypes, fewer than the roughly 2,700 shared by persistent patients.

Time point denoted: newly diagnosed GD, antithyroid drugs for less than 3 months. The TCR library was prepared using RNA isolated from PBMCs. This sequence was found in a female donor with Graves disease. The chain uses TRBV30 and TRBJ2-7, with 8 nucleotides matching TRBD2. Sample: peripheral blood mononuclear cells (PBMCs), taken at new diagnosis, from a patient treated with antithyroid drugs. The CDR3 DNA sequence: TGTGCCTGGAGTTCGGGGGGGGGTTCCTACGAGCAGTACTTC. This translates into CAWSSGGGSYEQYF.